Below are 24 T cell receptor beta chains sequenced from a single sample in a study of T cell responses to AZD1222 COVID-19 vaccine. Measured with immunoSEQ multiplex PCR; TCRdb has only the in-frame clones, and not every one. The table records more than 150,000 clones, 70% to 90% of them present only once. The sample in question was peripheral blood, obtained on day 0 of AZD1222 vaccination. The receptors come from an adult in good health.

The chain carries TRBV2 and TRBJ2-3; 12 bases match TRBD2. The CDR3 covers 16 residues. After removal of 5 bases from V and 2 bases from J, the junction contained 5 bases not matched to a gene. Germline CDR1 is SNHLY and CDR2 is FYNNEI. The CDR3 region is CASSLGLAGITDTQYF. CDR3 nucleotides: TGTGCCAGCAGTCTTGGACTAGCGGGGATCACAGATACGCAGTATTTT.

The chain recombines TRBV6-5 with TRBJ2-7, with D perhaps given as TRBD1 or TRBD2 (7 bases each). Germline-derived CDR1 and CDR2 are MNHEY and SVGAGI. V lost 2 bases, J lost 1 base, and 12 bases lay in between. This CDR3 has 15 residues. CDR3 bases: TGTGCCAGCAGTTACGCCAGGGGGGGGTCCTACGAGCAGTACTTC. Translation gives CASSYARGGSYEQYF.

This chain uses TRBV3-1 (or the pseudogene TRBV3-2) with TRBJ1-6; D unclear. Trimming left V 2 bases short and J 9 bases short, with 8 bases between. This CDR3 region has 13 residues. Germline CDR1 is LGHDT and CDR2 is YNNKEL (reference sequence). The CDR3 reads CASSQQDGSPLHF. The CDR3 bases are TGTGCCAGCAGCCAACAGGACGGTTCACCCCTCCACTTT.

The chain combines TRBV30 with TRBJ2-5, with TRBD2 matching over 12 bases. This CDR3 spans 19 amino acids. CDR1 GTSNPN and CDR2 SVGIG come from the germline V gene (reference sequence). V lost 1 base and J lost 4; bases outside the gene matches: 16. In nucleotides, the CDR3 is TGTGCCTGGAGTGATGCCTTCAGGCTAGCGGGAGGGATGGCAGAGACCCAGTACTTC. Its translation: CAWSDAFRLAGGMAETQYF.

This clone was counted a single time. The V and J genes are TRBV7-2 and TRBJ2-1; D gene unclear. The germline gives CDR1 SGHTA, CDR2 FQGNSA. The length of the CDR3 is 15 residues. V shed 2 bases and J shed 4 bases, with 12 bases lying between them. The CDR3 coding sequence is TGTGCCAGCAGCTTATTAGGTCCCCTGTACAATGAGCAGTTCTTC. Translation gives CASSLLGPLYNEQFF. Full variable domain (remainder filled in from reference TRBV7-2 and TRBJ2-1): GAGVSQSPSNKVTEKGKDVELRCDPISGHTALYWYRQSLGQGLEFLIYFQGNSAPDKSGLPSDRFSAERTGGSVSTLTIQRTQQEDSAVYLCASSLLGPLYNEQFFGPGTRLTVL.

The V and J genes are TRBV19 and TRBJ1-5, with D perhaps TRBD1 (5 bases). The germline gives CDR1 LNHDA, CDR2 SQIVND (reference sequence). V was shortened by 3 bases and J by 3 bases, with 15 bases between the two germline ends. The CDR3 spans 16 residues. The CDR3 coding sequence is TGTGCCAGTAGTATGGGGCAGGGTTGGGACAATCAGCCCCAGCATTTT. Its protein product is CASSMGQGWDNQPQHF.

The chain carries TRBV29-1 and TRBJ1-2; possible D gene TRBD1, 5 bases. Trimming took 5 bases from V and 4 from J, leaving 17 bases between them. Looked up from germline, CDR1 is SQVTM and CDR2 is ANQGSEA. The CDR3 runs 14 residues. The DNA for the CDR3 is TGCAGCGTTCCCGCGGGGACCGCGGGCTATGGCTACACCTTC. Residues: CSVPAGTAGYGYTF. The full variable domain, in which reference TRBV29-1 and TRBJ1-2 provide the parts outside the CDR3, is SAVISQKPSRDICQRGTSLTIQCQVDSQVTMMFWYRQQPGQSLTLIATANQGSEATYESGFVIDKFPISRPNLTFSTLTVSNMSPEDSSIYLCSVPAGTAGYGYTFGSGTRLTVV.

The rearrangement uses TRBV10-3 and TRBJ1-5, with 9 bases fitting TRBD1. J lost 5 bases, V lost 7 bases, and 6 bases had no gene match. Looked up from germline, CDR1 is ENHRY and CDR2 is SYGVKD. The CDR3 is 14 residues long. CDR3 sequence (DNA): TGTGCCATCATCGGACAGGGGTCGGATCAGCCCCAGCATTTT. As protein: CAIIGQGSDQPQHF.

The chain employs TRBV5-4 and TRBJ1-2; 9 nucleotides line up with TRBD1. Trimming cost V 3 bases and J 4 bases; bases outside gene matches: 4. CDR1 and CDR2 from the germline V gene are SGHNT and YYREEE (reference sequence). This CDR3 spans 14 amino acids. The CDR3 sequence: CASSSGQGTYGYTF. The CDR3 nucleotides are TGTGCCAGCAGCTCCGGACAGGGGACCTATGGCTACACCTTC.

The chain joins TRBV25-1 to TRBJ1-2, with D possibly being TRBD1 (6 bases). With 2 bases removed from V and 3 bases from J, the gap between germline ends came to 10 bases. CDR3 size: 14 residues. Germline CDR1 and CDR2: MGHDK and SYGVNS. The CDR3 DNA reads as TGTGCCAGCAGTGAACCAGGGGCTCACTATGGCTACACCTTC. The encoded protein is CASSEPGAHYGYTF.

V is TRBV5-4 and J is TRBJ1-6, with TRBD1 identical over 8 bases. Looked up from germline, CDR1 is SGHNT and CDR2 is YYREEE (reference sequence). The CDR3 runs to 18 residues. Trimming at V came to 3 bases and at J to 0 bases, leaving 8 bases not matched to a gene. CDR3 sequence: CASSWFRTGSSYNSPLHF. The CDR3, as DNA: TGTGCCAGCAGCTGGTTCCGGACAGGGAGCTCCTATAATTCACCCCTCCACTTT.

The chain links TRBV6-2 or TRBV6-3 to TRBJ1-4, with D uncertain. Trimming stripped 2 bases from V and 6 bases from J, with 19 bases between. The CDR3 consists of 17 residues. Germline V gene sequence: CDR1 MNHEY, CDR2 SVGEGT. The CDR3 DNA follows: TGTGCCAGCAGTTACCGCCCCCAGCCAAGACGCGATGAAAAACTGTTTTTT. Its protein is CASSYRPQPRRDEKLFF.

The CDR3 reads CASSPLLETQYF. Here the CDR3 DNA reads TGCGCCAGCAGTCCCCTTTTGGAGACCCAGTACTTC. The rearrangement uses TRBV23-1 and TRBJ2-5; unclear D gene. TRBV23-1 is assigned to the ORF class and has an uncertain function. V lost 4 bases and J 5 bases, leaving 8 bases between the germline ends. The CDR3 is 12 residues long.

The chain is built from TRBV5-6 and TRBJ2-3; TRBD2 agrees at 8 bases. The length of the CDR3 is 15 residues. Trimming at V came to 6 bases and at J to 0 bases, leaving 6 bases not matched to a gene. CDR1 and CDR2 (germline): SGHDT, YYEEEE. As DNA, the CDR3 is TGTGCCAGCACACTAGCGGCCCTGAGCACAGATACGCAGTATTTT. Translated: CASTLAALSTDTQYF.

The rearrangement uses TRBV9 and TRBJ2-7, with 7 positions matching TRBD1. V was pared by 3 bases and J by 6 bases, with 3 bases of the junction left unmatched. Germline-derived CDR1 and CDR2 are SGDLS and YYNGEE. This CDR3 comprises 12 residues. The CDR3 here is CASSGTGAEQYF. The CDR3 DNA is TGTGCCAGCAGCGGAACAGGGGCCGAGCAGTACTTC.

The rearrangement uses TRBV6-5 and TRBJ2-2, with TRBD1 as a possible D gene (6 bases). Trimming stripped 2 bases from V and 0 bases from J, with 7 bases between. The CDR3 length is 15 residues. The V gene's germline CDR1 is MNHEY and CDR2 SVGAGI. The CDR3 DNA reads as TGTGCCAGCAGTTACCGGACAGCGAACACCGGGGAGCTGTTTTTT. Amino acid sequence: CASSYRTANTGELFF.

The gene calls are TRBV7-7 and TRBJ2-5; the D gene is possibly TRBD1 (6 bases). Germline loops: CDR1 SSHAT, CDR2 FNYEAQ (reference sequence). The CDR3 runs 15 residues. The V gene lost 3 bases and the J gene lost 0 bases, with 11 bases spanning the gap. CDR3 in amino acids: CASSFLGGNQETQYF. DNA of the CDR3: TGTGCCAGCAGCTTCTTAGGGGGTAACCAAGAGACCCAGTACTTC.

The CDR3 loop is CASSSAGDRVYQPQHF. DNA for the CDR3: TGTGCCAGCAGCTCCGCTGGGGACAGGGTATATCAGCCCCAGCATTTT. J is TRBJ1-5 and V is TRBV7-9; 9 nucleotides line up with TRBD1. The germline gives CDR1 SEHNR, CDR2 FQNEAQ (reference sequence). The CDR3 has 16 amino acids. Trimming at V came to 4 bases and at J to 5 bases, leaving 9 bases not matched to a gene.

The chain carries TRBV6-5 and TRBJ2-7; 7 positions match TRBD2. The V gene end was trimmed by 5 bases and the J gene end by 2 bases; junction bases not matched to a gene: 3. CDR3 length: 13 residues. The V gene's germline CDR1 is MNHEY and CDR2 SVGAGI. This chain's CDR3 is CASSRTRTYEQYF. CDR3 in DNA: TGTGCCAGCAGTCGGACTAGAACCTACGAGCAGTACTTC.

This clone was detected only once. The chain has TRBV27 and TRBJ1-4, with D tentatively TRBD1 (5 bases). Germline-derived CDR1 and CDR2 are MNHEY and SMNVEV (reference sequence). The germline V and J ends were trimmed by 5 bases and 8 bases, with 33 bases remaining between them. The CDR3 is made up of 20 amino acids. This CDR3 reads CASSPARKGLLTPLAEKLFF. The CDR3 DNA follows: TGTGCCAGCAGTCCTGCGAGGAAGGGACTCTTAACCCCTCTTGCGGAAAAACTGTTTTTT.

This clone was recorded a few times. The chain joins TRBV28 to TRBJ1-2; maybe TRBD1 (5 bases). Germline loops: CDR1 MDHEN, CDR2 SYDVKM. Trimming pared 7 bases from V and 3 bases from J, leaving 21 bases between. The CDR3 totals 16 residues. The CDR3 here is CASIGSEGSGDYGYTF. In DNA, the CDR3 is TGTGCCAGCATCGGGTCCGAGGGGAGCGGGGACTATGGCTACACCTTC.

The chain has TRBV14 and TRBJ1-1; no definite D call. Trimming removed 6 bases from V and 3 bases from J, with 14 bases in between. Germline assignment: CDR1 SGHDN and CDR2 FVKESK. CDR3 size: 14 residues. The CDR3 here is CASRGANKDTEAFF. CDR3 coding DNA: TGTGCCAGCAGAGGCGCGAATAAGGACACTGAAGCTTTCTTT.

In this sample, this clone turned up a few times. CDR3 nucleotides: TGTGCCAGTGGAAGACAGCACTTAACTGAAGCTTTCTTT. Its translation is CASGRQHLTEAFF. The chain has TRBV28 and TRBJ1-1; a possible D gene is TRBD1 (5 bases). V was pared by 9 bases and J by 5 bases, with 16 bases between. This CDR3 spans 13 amino acids. Germline assignment: CDR1 MDHEN and CDR2 SYDVKM.

The J gene is TRBJ1-3, the V gene TRBV18; D is undetermined. Looked up from germline, CDR1 is KGHSH and CDR2 is LQKENI. The CDR3 extends over 15 amino acids. Trimming took off 5 bases at V and 1 base at J, with 12 bases between the two ends. Written as DNA, the CDR3 is TGTGCCAGCTCAACGCCGGGTCCTTCTGGAAACACCATATATTTT. This sequence encodes CASSTPGPSGNTIYF.